This T cell receptor (beta chain) appears in the sequencing data of a study of identical twins. Findings and caveats of the study: Rather than following the same donors, the conclusions depended on cross-sectional statistical analysis.

TCRdb passed the 5' RACE reads through MiXCR, listing each CDR3 protein once. Of about 810,000 distinct CDR3 sequences detected, approximately 13% appear once; the ten largest clones hold 1.5% to 2%. This clonotype was observed at least ten times. Its antigen is undetermined. There are 15 residues in the CDR3. V gave up 6 bases and J gave up 3 bases; unmatched junction bases: 7. Germline CDR1 LNHNV, CDR2 YYDKDF (reference sequence). These data were also filed under a second study, of yellow fever vaccine responses in identical twins.

This sequence was found in a woman younger than 35 in good health. The genes are TRBV15 and TRBJ2-5; 10 bases agree with TRBD2. Sequencing was carried out using PBMCs. In nucleotides, the CDR3 is TGTGCCACCAGAAGCGGGAGGGCCAGGGAAGAGACCCAGTACTTC. Residues: CATRSGRAREETQYF.